What follows describes a single T cell receptor (beta chain). Its antigen is unknown. This sample is part of a study of cytomegalovirus exposure and HLA in healthy donors. Whole-study context: For the approximately 360 genotyped donors, approximately 82% fell within the Caucasian-associated ancestry cluster. Points from the study as a whole: Later on, an analysis found that several of the most significant clusters appeared to be linked to common viral pathogens, which included parvovirus B19. Likely technical artifact: a cluster of highly shared sequence variants. Most TCRs appeared rarely, but some public TCRs recurred in many donors.

Germline loops: CDR1 MNHNS, CDR2 SASEGT. After removal of 6 bases from V and 2 bases from J, the junction contained 8 bases not matched to a gene. The length of the CDR3 is 15 residues. PCR primers comprised 60 Vbeta and 13 Jbeta primers. Sequencing used immunoSEQ multiplex PCR; TCRdb keeps in-frame clones, though not all of them. In the table there are 150,000 to 200,000 clones, about 59% of which are singletons. This receptor was taken from a middle-aged man in good health and CMV-seronegative. The sequencing input was PBMCs. The chain links TRBV6-1 to TRBJ2-7; 9 bases are a match to TRBD1. CDR3 region: CASRGGQGGTYEQYF. For the CDR3, the DNA is TGTGCCAGCAGGGGGGGACAGGGTGGTACCTACGAGCAGTACTTC.